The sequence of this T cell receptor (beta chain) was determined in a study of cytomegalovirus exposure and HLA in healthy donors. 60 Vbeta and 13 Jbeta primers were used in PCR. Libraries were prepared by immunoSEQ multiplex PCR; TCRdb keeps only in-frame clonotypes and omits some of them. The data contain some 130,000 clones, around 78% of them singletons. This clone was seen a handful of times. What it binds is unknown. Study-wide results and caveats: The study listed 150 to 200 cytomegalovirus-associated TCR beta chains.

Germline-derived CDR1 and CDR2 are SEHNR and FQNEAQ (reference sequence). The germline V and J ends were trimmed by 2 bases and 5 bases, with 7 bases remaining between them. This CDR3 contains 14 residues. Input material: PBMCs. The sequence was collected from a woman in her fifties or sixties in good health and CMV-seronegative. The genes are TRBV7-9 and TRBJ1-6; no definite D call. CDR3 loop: CASSLSGDNSPLHF. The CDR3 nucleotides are TGTGCCAGCAGCTTAAGCGGGGATAATTCACCCCTCCACTTT.